Given below is one T cell receptor beta chain in context. What this receptor recognizes is not known. Nothing much larger sits one base from this clone, and base qualities are not available. The sample belongs to a study of post-analysis software for immune sequencing data (dated by TCRdb to the mid-2010s). Study-level background: Recorded disease courses included relapsing-remitting, secondary progressive and progressive-relapsing multiple sclerosis, with some patients lacking subtype annotation. A subset of samples was prepared in parallel using single-end sample barcoding, then pooled and co-amplified after Illumina adapter ligation. The patient repertoires were set against roughly eleven previously published healthy control repertoires from donors whose ages ranged from roughly 6 to 26 years.

Libraries were built with PCR. The instrument given in TCRdb is Illumina HiSeq 2500. Unique molecular identifiers were incorporated into TCR beta cDNA libraries to reduce PCR and sequencing biases. Per 1 to 10 million input T cells, some 500,000 cDNA molecules were obtained, such that each molecule approximated one T cell. Patient libraries were prepared and sequenced with the same protocol used for the earlier healthy control dataset. Samples belonging to the same batch were prepared together, multiplexed and sequenced on a shared HiSeq lane. The original methods were these. MIGEC was used to process the raw barcoded reads, and molecular identifier groups with only a single read were discarded before consensus assembly and CDR3 extraction. Clonotype tables were post-analysed with VDJtools, and diversity was normalized by down-sampling all datasets to the smallest sample size. To correct batch-related cross-sample contamination, repertoire overlap clustering matched CDR3 amino acid sequences but not nucleotide sequences. TCRdb reprocessing: public reads trimmed at Q25 with fastp, clones called with MiXCR, in-frame beta chains kept. Rows with one shared CDR3 protein collapse into an entry with the most common genes and DNA. These V and J calls derive from TCRdb rather than the authors' analysis. For this sample there are fewer than 700,000 distinct CDR3 sequences; about 44% appear just once. The ten largest clones represent 1.7% of the sample.

TCR beta repertoires were profiled from peripheral blood of more than ten young patients with multiple sclerosis to demonstrate the VDJtools post-analysis software. The multiple sclerosis patients were children and adolescents ranging in age from roughly 6 to 15 years. The investigation overall reported the following: Direct clustering with F measure showed strong co-clustering of samples prepared in the same batch, prompting a batch-effect correction. Compared with controls, multiple sclerosis patients had significantly lower normalized Chao1 diversity, a finding suggesting substantial peripheral T-cell clonal expansion. The multiple sclerosis patient group was slightly younger than the control group. Significantly higher frequencies in patients than in controls were found for about five TRBV segments, including TRBV5-6, TRBV5-1 and TRBV20-1.

CDR1 and CDR2 (DFQATT, SNEGSKA) derive from the germline V gene (reference sequence). V trim: 2 bases; J trim: 6 bases; unmatched bases: 9. CDR3 length: 14 amino acids, cysteine to phenylalanine. CDR3 DNA is the only sequence kept; it has 42 bases, read in frame from the first base. The origin of this receptor is a girl aged 10 to 17 with multiple sclerosis. The sequencing input was blood. The chain employs TRBV20-1 and TRBJ2-7, with 8 junctional bases fitting TRBD1. The CDR3 in this case is CSARPGTGAIEQYF. The nucleotide sequence is TGCAGTGCTAGACCAGGGACAGGAGCGATCGAGCAGTACTTC.